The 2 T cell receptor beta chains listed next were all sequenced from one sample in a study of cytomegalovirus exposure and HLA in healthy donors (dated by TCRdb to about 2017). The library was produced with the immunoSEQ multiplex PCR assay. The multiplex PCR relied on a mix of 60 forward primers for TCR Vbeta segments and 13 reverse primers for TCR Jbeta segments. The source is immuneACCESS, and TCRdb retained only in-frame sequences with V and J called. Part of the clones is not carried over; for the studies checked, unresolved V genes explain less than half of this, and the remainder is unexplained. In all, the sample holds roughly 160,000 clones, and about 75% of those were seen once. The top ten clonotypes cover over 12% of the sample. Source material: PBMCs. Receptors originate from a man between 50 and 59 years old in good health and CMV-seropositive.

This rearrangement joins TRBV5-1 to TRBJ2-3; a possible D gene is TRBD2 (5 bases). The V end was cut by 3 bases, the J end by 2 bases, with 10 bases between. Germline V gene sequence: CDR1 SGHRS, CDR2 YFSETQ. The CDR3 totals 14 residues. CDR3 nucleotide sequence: TGCGCCAGCAGCTGGCGCCGGGACACAGATACGCAGTATTTT. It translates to CASSWRRDTDTQYF.

CDR3 DNA: TGCGCCAGCAGCTTGGAAGGACAGGGTTCTGGAGGGGAAAAACTGTTTTTT. Translation gives CASSLEGQGSGGEKLFF. The V call is TRBV5-1, the J call TRBJ1-4, with 8 bases lining up with TRBD1. Germline V gives CDR1 SGHRS, CDR2 YFSETQ. This CDR3 region has 17 residues. With 0 bases clipped from V and 8 bases from J, the junction kept 12 bases outside the gene matches.